This entry features one T cell receptor (beta chain) sequence. What antigen it recognizes has not been identified. No clone much larger than this one lies a single base away; base qualities are absent. The data originate from a study of low-dose radiotherapy and immunotherapy resistance in tumors (dated by TCRdb to between 2021 and 2024). Background for the entire study: Cohort 1 received 0.5 Gy per fraction every 2 weeks, with a prescribed total PTV dose of 6.5 Gy. For Cohort 2, the dose was 1 Gy per fraction given every two weeks, adding up to 13 Gy in total across 26 weeks. Patients were given nivolumab as a 240 mg flat dose every two weeks and ipilimumab at 1 mg/kg every six weeks, with both drugs delivered intravenously. Intravenous cyclophosphamide at 200 mg/m2 was administered every two weeks, one day ahead of each radiation and immunotherapy administration. Starting on cycle 1 day 1, patients took 300 mg of aspirin by mouth once a day for four cycles. The trial did not randomize participants into treatment groups. The translational analysis covered eight patients: three from the first dose cohort and the first five from the second dose cohort.

Including cysteine and phenylalanine, the CDR3 has 15 amino acids. The CDR3 DNA has 45 bases and is translated from base 1. Relative to germline, V is missing 2 bases and J is missing 0 bases, with 0 bases of the junction outside any gene match. CDR1 and CDR2 were assigned from the germline V gene as SGHAT and FQNNGV. Instrument used: Illumina HiSeq 2500. To make first-strand cDNA, Superscript III was used along with a set of TRAV- and TRBV-specific primers so that both the TCRalpha and TCRbeta chains were covered. A roughly 18-cycle PCR with Phusion amplified the TCRs, pairing a constant-region primer with the adapter that was attached to the V primers. The MessageAmp II aRNA Amplification Kit was used to amplify the isolated mRNA, with in vitro transcription run for under 20 hours at 37 degrees C. The Dynabeads mRNA DIRECT Purification Kit was used to isolate mRNA for TCR sequencing. A second roughly 24-cycle Phusion PCR added indexed Illumina adapters, and products were purified with AMPure XP beads. In the authors' own workflow: Using custom Perl scripts, TCR sequences encoding the same protein were pooled, out-of-frame sequences were removed, and the abundance of each clonotype was computed. TCR sequences supported by only a single read were excluded from analysis. Among the metrics used to describe the repertoires were Shannon entropy, Gini index, clonality, richness, and the frequency of TCRs shared between repertoires. The public reads were reprocessed in TCRdb via fastp at Q25 and MiXCR, keeping in-frame beta chains. Rows matching on CDR3 protein sequence are summarized as one entry with the most common DNA and genes. The V and J calls, along with clone size, are taken from TCRdb and not from the paper's own processing. In all, the sample holds 45,000 to 75,000 distinct CDR3 sequences, and roughly a quarter of those were seen once. Clones ranked in the top ten supply around 5.7% of the sample.

The time point label for this specimen denotes: before trial treatment. Donors were enrolled in RACIN, a single-arm phase I dose-escalation trial in which nivolumab, ipilimumab, aspirin, low-dose cyclophosphamide and low-dose radiotherapy were combined. To be eligible, a patient needed to have an advanced solid tumor that was TIL-negative. Sequences were derived from PBMCs, sampled before treatment. The clonotype comes from a male donor with prostate cancer. The chain couples TRBV11-2 to TRBJ2-7, with 11 junctional bases fitting TRBD2. CDR3 sequence: CASSLLAGGSYEQYF. Here is the DNA: TGTGCCAGCAGCTTACTAGCGGGGGGCTCCTACGAGCAGTACTTC.